What follows are 17 T cell receptor beta chains derived from one specimen sequenced in a study of T cells in women clearing cervical HPV infection. Measured with immunoSEQ multiplex PCR; TCRdb has only the in-frame clones, and not every one. With about 35,000 clones in the sample, the ten largest clones hold 6.8%. The sequencing sample was made of blood buffy coat. These receptors all come from a woman aged 18-70 years with a cervical HPV16 infection that either progressed to CIN3+ or cleared (not recorded which).

Details on this clone: Coverage ceases 3 residues before the CDR3 finishes, and the germline J gene fills in the end. This rearrangement joins TRBV16 to TRBJ1-2, with TRBD1 matching 8 bases. V dropped 0 bases and J dropped 7; count of bases not matched to a gene: 4. CDR3 size: 14 residues. The germline gives CDR1 KGHSY, CDR2 FQNENV. This chain's CDR3 is CASSQSEDRVGYTF. The part of the CDR3 DNA that was read is TGTGCCAGCAGCCAATCTGAGGACAGGGTTGGC.

With respect to this clone: The read is 3 residues too short to cover the CDR3 end, so that end is filled in from the germline J gene. The gene calls are TRBV7-2 and TRBJ2-7; unclear D gene. V was pared by 5 bases and J by 1 base, with 12 bases between. This CDR3 region has 14 residues. CDR1 and CDR2 (germline): SGHTA, FQGNSA. The CDR3 loop is CASSPASRSYEQYF. The part of the CDR3 DNA that was read is TGTGCCAGCAGCCCAGCTTCGCGGTCCTACGAG.

With respect to this clone: The read ends 3 residues early relative to the CDR3; the germline J gene fills the gap. The chain recombines TRBV7-2 with TRBJ1-2; D is unresolved. CDR1 and CDR2 (germline): SGHTA, FQGNSA. There are 13 residues in the CDR3. The CDR3 reads CASSPPDIHDYTF. The part of the CDR3 DNA that was read is TGTGCCAGCAGCCCCCCTGACATCCATGAC. The full variable domain, completed using reference TRBV7-2 and TRBJ1-2, is GAGVSQSPSNKVTEKGKDVELRCDPISGHTALYWYRQSLGQGLEFLIYFQGNSAPDKSGLPSDRFSAERTGGSVSTLTIQRTQQEDSAVYLCASSPPDIHDYTFGSGTRLTVV.

In the case of this clone: The read halts 3 residues ahead of the CDR3 end, with the missing end drawn from the germline J gene. The chain is built from TRBV13 and TRBJ2-3; 12 bases line up with TRBD2. The CDR3 runs 17 residues. With V trimmed by 4 bases and J by 5 bases, 10 bases remained unmatched. Germline assignment: CDR1 PRHDT and CDR2 FYEKMQ (reference sequence). Incomplete CDR3 DNA: TGTGCCAGCAGCTCCCCACTAGCGGGAGGTAGAAGAGATACG. This sequence encodes CASSSPLAGGRRDT. The full CDR3 protein reads CASSSPLAGGRRDTQYF.

Notes on this clone: The read falls 3 residues short of the CDR3 end, and the missing part is taken from the germline J gene. The chain uses TRBV7-6 and TRBJ2-1; weak D call: TRBD1 (5 bases). CDR1 SGHVS and CDR2 FNYEAQ come from the germline V gene. The CDR3 loop spans 12 amino acids. V was trimmed by 1 base and J by 8 bases, leaving 6 bases between them. CDR3 protein: CASSLEGYEQFF. CDR3 DNA (partial): TGTGCCAGCAGCTTAGAGGGGTATGAG.

Notes on this clone: The read finishes 3 residues shy of the CDR3 end, and the germline J gene is used to complete it. The chain combines TRBV30 with TRBJ2-3; 10 nucleotides line up with TRBD2. The V and J ends lost 2 bases and 4 bases, in that order; junction bases with no gene match: 6. Per the germline V gene, CDR1 is GTSNPN and CDR2 is SVGIG (reference sequence). The CDR3 is 15 residues long. CDR3 bases read: TGTGCCTGGAGTCCCCTAGCGGGAGTTGCAGATACG. Translated: CAWSPLAGVADT. The CDR3 reads in full as CAWSPLAGVADTQYF.

About this clone: The missing CDR3 end, 3 residues past where the read stops, is filled in from the germline J gene. The chain is built from TRBV30 and TRBJ1-1; no definite D call. The CDR3 sequence is 13 residues long. Trimming stripped 8 bases from V and 1 base from J, with 14 bases between. From germline, CDR1 is GTSNPN and CDR2 SVGIG (reference sequence). The CDR3 region is CALLGLTNTEAFF. Incomplete CDR3 DNA: TGTGCCCTCCTAGGCCTGACGAACACTGAA.

With regard to this clone: The read ends 3 residues shy of where the CDR3 ends; the end is completed using the germline J gene. The chain carries TRBV5-1 and TRBJ2-5; D is uncertain. V lost 4 bases to trimming and J lost 5 bases, with 12 bases between them. This CDR3 spans 13 amino acids. Looked up from germline, CDR1 is SGHRS and CDR2 is YFSETQ. Here the CDR3 reads CASSPPSPETQYF. The sequenced part of the CDR3 DNA is TGCGCCAGCAGCCCCCCGTCTCCGGAGACC.

As regards this clone: The read gets to within 3 residues of the CDR3 end, and the germline J gene fills in the rest. The chain recombines TRBV4-1 with TRBJ2-1; TRBD2 matches at 11 bases. The J segment lost 3 bases and the V segment lost 2 bases, leaving 3 bases of the junction unmatched. The CDR3 is 16 amino acids. Per the germline V gene, CDR1 is MGHRA and CDR2 is YSYEKL. The part of the CDR3 DNA that was read is TGCGCCAGCAGCCAACCTACTAGCGGGAGCTACAATGAG. Translating it yields CASSQPTSGSYNE. The whole CDR3 is CASSQPTSGSYNEQFF.

Concerning this clone itself: The read gets to within 3 residues of the CDR3 end, and the germline J gene fills in the rest. The chain joins TRBV27 to TRBJ2-2, with D hard to call. The CDR3 has 15 residues. V was shortened by 2 bases and J by 7 bases, with 14 bases between the two germline ends. CDR1 is MNHEY, CDR2 SMNVEV, per germline (reference sequence). The CDR3 bases that were read are TGTGCCAGCAGTTTAGATCGGGTGGTGGGCGGGGAG. Encoded protein: CASSLDRVVGGE. The whole CDR3 reads CASSLDRVVGGELFF.

In regard to this clone: The read comes to an end 3 residues before the CDR3 does, leaving the germline J gene to fill in the end. The gene calls are TRBV7-9 and TRBJ1-2; D gene ambiguous. Germline assignment: CDR1 SEHNR and CDR2 FQNEAQ (reference sequence). CDR3 length: 15 amino acids. The CDR3 bases that were read are TGTGCCAGCAGCTTGGGCGGGTCAAACTCCTACGAC. Amino acid sequence: CASSLGGSNSYD. The entire CDR3 reads CASSLGGSNSYDYTF.

Points on this clone: Sequencing ends 3 residues short of the CDR3 end; the germline J gene provides the rest. This rearrangement joins TRBV5-4 to TRBJ2-2, with TRBD2 identical over 7 bases. Looked up from germline, CDR1 is SGHNT and CDR2 is YYREEE (reference sequence). V shed 0 bases, J shed 4 bases, and the junction held 6 bases outside the gene matches. This CDR3 spans 16 amino acids. This chain's CDR3 is CASSLASREFTGELFF. The part of the CDR3 DNA that was read is TGTGCCAGCAGCTTGGCCTCGCGGGAGTTCACCGGGGAG.

For this clone: The CDR3 end falls 3 residues outside the read, so it is completed with the germline J gene. The chain employs TRBV7-9 and TRBJ1-2; D is possibly TRBD1 (5 bases). CDR1 SEHNR and CDR2 FQNEAQ come from the germline V gene (reference sequence). The CDR3 runs 14 residues. The CDR3 bases that were read are TGTGCCAGCAGCCCTATCAGGGAAACCTACGAC. It specifies CASSPIRETYD. The entire CDR3 is CASSPIRETYDYTF.

A word on this clone: Read data end 3 residues before the CDR3 end; the end is taken from the germline J gene. The rearrangement links TRBV30 to TRBJ2-4; 8 bases align to TRBD1. Germline CDR1 is GTSNPN and CDR2 is SVGIG (reference sequence). The CDR3 loop spans 14 amino acids. The CDR3 bases that were read are TGTGCCTGGAGCCAGACAGGGGCAAGCTATGGT. Its protein product is CAWSQTGASYG. The entire CDR3 is CAWSQTGASYGQYF.

Points on this clone: The missing CDR3 end, 3 residues past where the read stops, is filled in from the germline J gene. The chain combines TRBV2 with TRBJ2-3; D remains unclear. The V end was cut by 5 bases, the J end by 4 bases, with 4 bases between. Germline loops: CDR1 SNHLY, CDR2 FYNNEI. The CDR3 is made up of 11 amino acids. Partial CDR3 DNA: TGTGCCAGCAGTACAGCAGATACG. Its protein is CASSTADT. The entire CDR3 is CASSTADTQYF.

This clone ranks as medium-sized in terms of frequency. The DNA read from the CDR3 is TGTGCCAGCATTAAGGACAGGGGA. The encoded protein is CASIKDRG. The full-length CDR3 reads as CASIKDRGAFF. The V and J genes are TRBV2 and TRBJ1-1; 9 bases fit TRBD1. The CDR3 end is not reached by the read, which stops 3 residues before it; the germline J gene fills it in. Germline-derived CDR1 and CDR2 are SNHLY and FYNNEI. The CDR3 totals 11 residues.

About this clone: The read halts 3 residues ahead of the CDR3 end, with the missing end drawn from the germline J gene. The chain couples TRBV7-6 to TRBJ1-4, with a weak D call TRBD1 (5 bases). The CDR3 extends over 15 amino acids. CDR1 is SGHVS, CDR2 FNYEAQ, per germline. The part of the CDR3 DNA that was read is TGTGCCAGCAGCTTAGAATCGGGGGGAGGATCACCA. Encoded protein: CASSLESGGGSP. The whole CDR3 protein is CASSLESGGGSPLFF.